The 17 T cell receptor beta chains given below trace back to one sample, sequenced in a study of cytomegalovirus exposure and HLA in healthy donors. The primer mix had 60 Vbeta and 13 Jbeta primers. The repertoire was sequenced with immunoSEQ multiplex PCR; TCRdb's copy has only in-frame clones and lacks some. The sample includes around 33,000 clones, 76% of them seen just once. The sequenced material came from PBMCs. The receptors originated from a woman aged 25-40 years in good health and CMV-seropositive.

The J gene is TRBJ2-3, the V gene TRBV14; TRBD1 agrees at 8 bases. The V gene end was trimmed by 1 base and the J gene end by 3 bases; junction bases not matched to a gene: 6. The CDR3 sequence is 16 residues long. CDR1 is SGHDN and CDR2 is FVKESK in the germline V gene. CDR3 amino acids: CASSQGTGLRTDTQYF. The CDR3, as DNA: TGTGCCAGCAGCCAAGGGACAGGGCTTAGGACAGATACGCAGTATTTT.

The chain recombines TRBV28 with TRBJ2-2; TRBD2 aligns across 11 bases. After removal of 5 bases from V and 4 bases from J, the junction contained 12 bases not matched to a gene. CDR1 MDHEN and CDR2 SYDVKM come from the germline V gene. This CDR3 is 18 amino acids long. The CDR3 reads CASSAHNSGGAFTGELFF. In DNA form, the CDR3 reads TGTGCCAGCAGTGCCCACAATAGCGGGGGGGCGTTCACCGGGGAGCTGTTTTTT.

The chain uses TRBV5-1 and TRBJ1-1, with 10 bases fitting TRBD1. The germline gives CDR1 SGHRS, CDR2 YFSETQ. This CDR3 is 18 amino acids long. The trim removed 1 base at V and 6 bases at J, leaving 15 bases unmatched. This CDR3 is CASSLYWGQGTKVPEAFF. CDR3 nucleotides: TGCGCCAGCAGCTTGTATTGGGGACAGGGGACTAAAGTCCCTGAAGCTTTCTTT.

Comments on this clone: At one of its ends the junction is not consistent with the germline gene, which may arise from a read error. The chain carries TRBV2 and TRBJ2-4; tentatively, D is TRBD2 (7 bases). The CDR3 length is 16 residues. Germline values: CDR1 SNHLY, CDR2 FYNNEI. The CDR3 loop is CARRAEYIPSGRGEYF. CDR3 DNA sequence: TGTGCCCGCAGGGCCGAGTATATCCCATCAGGGAGGGGGGAGTACTTC.

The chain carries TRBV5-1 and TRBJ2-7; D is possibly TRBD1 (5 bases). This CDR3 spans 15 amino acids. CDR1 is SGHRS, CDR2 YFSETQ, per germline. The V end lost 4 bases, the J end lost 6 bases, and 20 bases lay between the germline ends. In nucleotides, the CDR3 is TGCGCCAGCAGCGTAGGAGAGGCTAGGGGTCTCGAGCAGTACTTC. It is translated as CASSVGEARGLEQYF.

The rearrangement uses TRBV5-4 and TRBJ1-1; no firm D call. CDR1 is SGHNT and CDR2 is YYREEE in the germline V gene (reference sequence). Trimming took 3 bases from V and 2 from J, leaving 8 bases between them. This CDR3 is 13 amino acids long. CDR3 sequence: CASSSTRNTEAFF. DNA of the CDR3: TGTGCCAGCAGCTCGACACGTAACACTGAAGCTTTCTTT.

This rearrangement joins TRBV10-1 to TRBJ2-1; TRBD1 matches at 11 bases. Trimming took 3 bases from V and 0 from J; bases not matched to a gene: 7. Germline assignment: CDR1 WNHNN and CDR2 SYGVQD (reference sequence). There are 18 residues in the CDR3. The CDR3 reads CASSDSGTGGISYNEQFF. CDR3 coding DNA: TGCGCCAGCAGTGATTCCGGGACAGGGGGAATCTCCTACAATGAGCAGTTCTTC.

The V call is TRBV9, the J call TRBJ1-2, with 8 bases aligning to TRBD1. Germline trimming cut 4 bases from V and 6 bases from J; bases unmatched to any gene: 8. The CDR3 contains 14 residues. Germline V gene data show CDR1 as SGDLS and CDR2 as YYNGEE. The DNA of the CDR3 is TGTGCCAGCAGCACTCGACAGGGGACAGATGGCTACACCTTC. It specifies CASSTRQGTDGYTF.

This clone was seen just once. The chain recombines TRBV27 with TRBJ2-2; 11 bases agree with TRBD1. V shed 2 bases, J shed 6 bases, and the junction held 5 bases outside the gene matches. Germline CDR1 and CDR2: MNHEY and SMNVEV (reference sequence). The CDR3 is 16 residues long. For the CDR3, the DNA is TGTGCCAGCAGTTTACTAGGACAGGGGGCGCCCGGGGAGCTGTTTTTT. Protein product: CASSLLGQGAPGELFF.

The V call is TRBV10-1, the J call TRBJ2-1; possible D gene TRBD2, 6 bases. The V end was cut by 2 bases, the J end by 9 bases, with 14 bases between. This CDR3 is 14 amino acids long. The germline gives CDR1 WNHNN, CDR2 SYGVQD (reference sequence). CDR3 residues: CASSETGGASEQFF. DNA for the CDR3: TGCGCCAGCAGTGAGACGGGCGGGGCGTCTGAGCAGTTCTTC.

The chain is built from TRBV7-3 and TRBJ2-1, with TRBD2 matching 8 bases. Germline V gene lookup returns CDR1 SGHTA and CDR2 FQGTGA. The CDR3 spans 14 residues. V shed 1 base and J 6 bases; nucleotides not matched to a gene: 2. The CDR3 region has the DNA TGTGCCAGCAGCTTAAGAGCGGGAGCCAATGAGCAGTTCTTC. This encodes CASSLRAGANEQFF.

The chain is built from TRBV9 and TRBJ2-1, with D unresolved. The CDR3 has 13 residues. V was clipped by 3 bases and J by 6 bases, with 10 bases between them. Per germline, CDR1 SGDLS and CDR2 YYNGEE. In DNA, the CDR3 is TGTGCCAGCAGCGAACCAAGGAGCAATGAGCAGTTCTTC. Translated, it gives CASSEPRSNEQFF. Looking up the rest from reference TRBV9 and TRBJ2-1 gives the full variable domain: DSGVTQTPKHLITATGQRVTLRCSPRSGDLSVYWYQQSLDQGLQFLIQYYNGEERAKGNILERFSAQQFPDLHSELNLSSLELGDSALYFCASSEPRSNEQFFGPGTRLTVL.

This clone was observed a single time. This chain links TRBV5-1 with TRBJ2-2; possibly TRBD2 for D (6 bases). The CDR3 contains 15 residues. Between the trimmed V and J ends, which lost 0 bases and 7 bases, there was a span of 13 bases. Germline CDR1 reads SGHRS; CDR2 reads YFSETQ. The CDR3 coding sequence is TGCGCCAGCAGCTTGGCGGCCCGGGGAGGCGGGGAGCTGTTTTTT. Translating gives CASSLAARGGGELFF.

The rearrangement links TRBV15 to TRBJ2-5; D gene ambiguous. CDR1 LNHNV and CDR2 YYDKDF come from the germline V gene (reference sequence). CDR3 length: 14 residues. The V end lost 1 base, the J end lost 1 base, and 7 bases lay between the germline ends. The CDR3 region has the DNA TGTGCCACCAGCAGAGGCCGGGTCCAAGAGACCCAGTACTTC. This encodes CATSRGRVQETQYF. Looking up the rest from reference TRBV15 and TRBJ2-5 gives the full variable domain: DAMVIQNPRYQVTQFGKPVTLSCSQTLNHNVMYWYQQKSSQAPKLLFHYYDKDFNNEADTPDNFQSRRPNTSFCFLDIRSPGLGDTAMYLCATSRGRVQETQYFGPGTRLLVL.

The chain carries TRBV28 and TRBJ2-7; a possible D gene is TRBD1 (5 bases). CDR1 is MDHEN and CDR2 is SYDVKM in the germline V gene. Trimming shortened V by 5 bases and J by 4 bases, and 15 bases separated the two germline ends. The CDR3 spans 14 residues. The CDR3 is CASSAVGVRYEQYF. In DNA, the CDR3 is TGTGCCAGCAGTGCGGTAGGGGTGAGGTACGAGCAGTACTTC.

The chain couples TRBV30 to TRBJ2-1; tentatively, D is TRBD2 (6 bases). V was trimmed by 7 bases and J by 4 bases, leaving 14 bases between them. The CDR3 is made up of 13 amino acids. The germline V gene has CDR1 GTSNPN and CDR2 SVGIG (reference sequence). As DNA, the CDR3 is TGTGCCTCTCGGGACTCCGGTTACAATGAGCAGTTCTTC. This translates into CASRDSGYNEQFF.

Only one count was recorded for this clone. The CDR3 protein is CASSTTGTSTDTQYF. CDR3 coding DNA: TGTGCCAGCAGCACCACAGGAACTAGCACAGATACGCAGTATTTT. This chain connects TRBV7-3 to TRBJ2-3, with a weak D call TRBD1 (5 bases). The CDR3 is made up of 15 amino acids. Trimming removed 5 bases at V and 0 bases at J, with 12 bases between. The germline gives CDR1 SGHTA, CDR2 FQGTGA.